The rows below give T cell receptor beta chains drawn from one sample of a study of response to subunit inactivated influenza vaccine. A single record per CDR3 protein comes from TCRdb applying MiXCR to the RT-PCR reads. This sample has approximately 730,000 distinct CDR3 sequences, with approximately 13% found just once. Sequencing used PBMCs from blood, obtained around 15 days before vaccination. The receptors shown here come from a man aged 50 to 60 who received an inactivated influenza vaccine. Both conserved end residues are part of each CDR3. D genes are given only for firm matches. Clone size, where shown, is once, few, many, or a class for clones that have expanded.

CASSSPGGNQPQHF	TGTGCCAGCAGTTCCCCCGGCGGCAATCAGCCCCAGCATTTT	many	TRBV28	TRBJ1-5	-
CASSHATSGISYNEQFF	TGCGCCAGCAGCCATGCAACTAGCGGGATCTCGTACAATGAGCAGTTCTTC	few	TRBV4-1	TRBJ2-1	TRBD2
CSAKPPSGGNYGYTF	TGCAGTGCTAAACCCCCGTCAGGAGGAAACTATGGCTACACCTTC	few	TRBV20-1	TRBJ1-2	-
CAIKGGTGNYGYTF	TGTGCCATCAAAGGCGGGACAGGGAACTATGGCTACACCTTC	few	TRBV10-3	TRBJ1-2	TRBD1
CSVVTGSNEKLFF	TGCAGCGTTGTAACAGGCTCGAATGAAAAACTGTTTTTT	many	TRBV29-1	TRBJ1-4	-
CASSYSAGFGNQPQHF	TGTGCCAGCAGTTACTCGGCAGGGTTTGGCAATCAGCCCCAGCATTTT	few	TRBV6-2/TRBV6-3	TRBJ1-5	-
CASSLTGLGWANVLTF	TGCGCCAGCAGCTTAACCGGACTGGGCTGGGCCAACGTCCTGACTTTC	many	TRBV5-1	TRBJ2-6	-
CASSLASTNTGELFF	TGTGCCAGCAGCTTAGCATCAACGAACACCGGGGAGCTGTTTTTT	-	TRBV7-8	TRBJ2-2	-
CASRVVGSGNNEQFF	TGTGCCAGCAGAGTCGTGGGTAGCGGGAACAATGAGCAGTTCTTC	-	TRBV2	TRBJ2-1	TRBD2
CSVGENYGYTF	TGCAGCGTTGGGGAGAACTATGGCTACACCTTC	few	TRBV29-1	TRBJ1-2	-
CASSLKGGAASTDTQYF	TGTGCCAGCAGCTTAAAGGGGGGAGCGGCTAGCACAGATACGCAGTATTTT	-	TRBV7-9	TRBJ2-3	-
CASSQDWQEDEKLFF	TGCGCCAGCAGCCAAGATTGGCAGGAGGATGAAAAACTGTTTTTT	-	TRBV4-1	TRBJ1-4	-
CASSLGNEQETQYF	TGCGCCAGCAGCTTGGGGAATGAACAAGAGACCCAGTACTTC	many	TRBV5-1	TRBJ2-5	-
CASSPRGVREQYF	TGCGCCAGCAGCCCTCGGGGCGTACGGGAGCAGTACTTC	-	TRBV10-1	TRBJ2-7	-
CASSLSGQHQPQHF	TGTGCCAGCAGTTTATCGGGACAGCATCAGCCCCAGCATTTT	-	TRBV28	TRBJ1-5	TRBD1
CAWSAKPGQGRNTEAFF	TGTGCCTGGAGTGCCAAACCGGGACAGGGAAGGAACACTGAAGCTTTCTTT	few	TRBV30	TRBJ1-1	TRBD1
CASRGTDGTSSPDTQYF	TGTGCCAGCAGGGGAACAGACGGGACTAGCAGCCCAGATACGCAGTATTTT	few	TRBV21-1	TRBJ2-3	-
CASSRDGYTDTQYF	TGCGCCAGCAGCCGGGACGGCTACACAGATACGCAGTATTTT	-	TRBV5-1	TRBJ2-3	-
CSVISGGSSYEQYF	TGCAGTGTTATTAGCGGGGGAAGCTCCTACGAGCAGTACTTC	-	TRBV20-1	TRBJ2-7	TRBD2
CASTDGRRNEKLFF	TGTGCCAGCACCGACGGAAGGCGAAACGAAAAACTGTTTTTT	many	TRBV7-2	TRBJ1-4	-
CSATIAGGPPDTQYF	TGCAGTGCTACTATAGCGGGAGGGCCACCAGATACGCAGTATTTT	-	TRBV20-1	TRBJ2-3	TRBD2
CSASGAVETQYF	TGCAGTGCTAGCGGGGCTGTGGAGACCCAGTACTTC	few	TRBV20-1	TRBJ2-5	-
CASSVGGHTDTQYF	TGTGCCAGCAGTGTCGGGGGGCATACAGATACGCAGTATTTT	-	TRBV2	TRBJ2-3	-
CASSFDTAKNIQYF	TGCGCCAGCAGCTTCGATACAGCCAAAAACATTCAGTACTTC	few	TRBV5-1	TRBJ2-4	-
CASSLSGGLDTGELFF	TGCGCCAGCAGCCTAAGCGGGGGGCTCGACACCGGGGAGCTGTTTTTT	many	TRBV4-3	TRBJ2-2	TRBD2
CASSTAGGKNIQYF	TGTGCCAGCAGCACCGCGGGGGGCAAAAACATTCAGTACTTC	-	TRBV11-2	TRBJ2-4	TRBD2
CASSHTTNYGYTF	TGTGCCAGCAGCCACACAACCAACTATGGCTACACCTTC	few	TRBV11-2	TRBJ1-2	-
CASSRNTGNEKLFF	TGTGCCAGCAGCCGTAATACAGGAAATGAAAAACTGTTTTTT	few	TRBV7-8	TRBJ1-4	-
CASMDRGRTDTQYF	TGTGCCAGCATGGACAGGGGGCGGACAGATACGCAGTATTTT	many	TRBV6-1	TRBJ2-3	TRBD1
CSASLGGSTDTQYF	TGCAGTGCTAGCTTAGGCGGGAGCACAGATACGCAGTATTTT	-	TRBV20-1	TRBJ2-3	-
CASSQDRTAYEQYF	TGCGCCAGCAGCCAAGATCGCACGGCCTACGAGCAGTACTTC	-	TRBV4-3	TRBJ2-7	-
CASSQLTQNTGELFF	TGTGCCAGCAGCCAGTTAACACAGAACACCGGGGAGCTGTTTTTT	-	TRBV3-1	TRBJ2-2	-
CASSLLVSGRGDTQYF	TGCGCCAGCAGCTTATTGGTTAGCGGGAGGGGAGATACGCAGTATTTT	-	TRBV5-1	TRBJ2-3	TRBD2
CASSKDRTGEQFF	TGTGCCAGCAGTAAGGACAGAACGGGTGAGCAGTTCTTC	-	TRBV27	TRBJ2-1	-
CSARDSGSNSPLHF	TGCAGTGCTAGAGATTCGGGCAGTAATTCACCCCTCCACTTT	few	TRBV20-1	TRBJ1-6	-
CAATSGRLQETQYF	TGTGCAGCGACTAGCGGGAGATTACAAGAGACCCAGTACTTC	-	TRBV7-8	TRBJ2-5	TRBD2
CASSQGGRGSTEAFF	TGTGCCAGCAGCCAAGGTGGCAGGGGAAGTACTGAAGCTTTCTTT	many	TRBV4-2	TRBJ1-1	-
CASGLVLGGRLDTQYF	TGTGCTAGTGGTTTGGTACTAGGAGGCCGATTGGATACGCAGTATTTT	-	TRBV12-5	TRBJ2-3	-
CASKRDSTPKETQYF	TGTGCCAGCAAACGGGACTCCACACCCAAAGAGACCCAGTACTTC	-	TRBV12-3/TRBV12-4	TRBJ2-5	-
CASSPPAGNTEAFF	TGTGCCAGCTCACCACCGGCTGGGAACACTGAAGCTTTCTTT	-	TRBV18	TRBJ1-1	-
CASSQAFGRNSNQPQHF	TGCGCCAGCAGCCAAGCCTTCGGACGGAATAGCAATCAGCCCCAGCATTTT	few	TRBV4-1	TRBJ1-5	-
CASSNPGGEQYF	TGTGCCAGCAGCAACCCCGGGGGGGAGCAGTACTTC	-	TRBV3-1	TRBJ2-7	TRBD2
CASRPELAGSYEQYF	TGCGCCAGCAGACCCGAACTAGCGGGGTCCTACGAGCAGTACTTC	-	TRBV5-1	TRBJ2-7	TRBD2
CASSLDRYEQFF	TGTGCCAGCAGCCTCGACAGGTATGAGCAGTTCTTC	many	TRBV3-1	TRBJ2-1	-
CASSLGVAGLNEQFF	TGCGCCAGCAGCCTCGGGGTAGCGGGACTCAATGAGCAGTTCTTC	many	TRBV5-1	TRBJ2-1	TRBD2
CSARVLRLAPDKNIQYF	TGCAGTGCTAGAGTCCTAAGACTAGCGCCTGACAAAAACATTCAGTACTTC	few	TRBV20-1	TRBJ2-4	TRBD2
CASSIYPLRDKNTEAFF	TGTGCCAGCAGCATTTACCCCCTCCGGGACAAGAACACTGAAGCTTTCTTT	few	TRBV28	TRBJ1-1	-
CAISDLTGNIGRGYEQYF	TGTGCCATCAGTGACCTTACCGGGAATATTGGGAGGGGCTACGAGCAGTACTTC	many	TRBV10-3	TRBJ2-7	TRBD2
CASSGLQGGSGKTQYF	TGTGCCAGCAGTGGACTGCAGGGAGGTTCTGGAAAGACCCAGTACTTC	-	TRBV6-1	TRBJ2-5	-
CSARVSGIEQYF	TGCAGTGCTAGAGTTTCAGGGATCGAGCAGTACTTC	-	TRBV20-1	TRBJ2-7	-
CASSSAGTSNIQYF	TGTGCCAGCAGCTCCGCAGGGACAAGTAACATTCAGTACTTC	-	TRBV5-6	TRBJ2-4	-
CASSQDGRDWDRGHEQYF	TGTGCCAGCAGCCAAGATGGAAGGGATTGGGACAGGGGCCACGAGCAGTACTTC	-	TRBV4-2	TRBJ2-7	TRBD1
CAIRRGLAGDYNEQFF	TGTGCCATCAGGAGGGGACTAGCGGGGGACTACAATGAGCAGTTCTTC	few	TRBV10-3	TRBJ2-1	TRBD2
CASSFSQGGLNEQYF	TGTGCCAGCAGCTTTTCACAGGGGGGTCTTAACGAGCAGTACTTC	-	TRBV7-9	TRBJ2-7	TRBD1
CASWDRGSNQPQHF	TGTGCCAGCTGGGACAGGGGGAGTAATCAGCCCCAGCATTTT	-	TRBV10-3	TRBJ1-5	TRBD1